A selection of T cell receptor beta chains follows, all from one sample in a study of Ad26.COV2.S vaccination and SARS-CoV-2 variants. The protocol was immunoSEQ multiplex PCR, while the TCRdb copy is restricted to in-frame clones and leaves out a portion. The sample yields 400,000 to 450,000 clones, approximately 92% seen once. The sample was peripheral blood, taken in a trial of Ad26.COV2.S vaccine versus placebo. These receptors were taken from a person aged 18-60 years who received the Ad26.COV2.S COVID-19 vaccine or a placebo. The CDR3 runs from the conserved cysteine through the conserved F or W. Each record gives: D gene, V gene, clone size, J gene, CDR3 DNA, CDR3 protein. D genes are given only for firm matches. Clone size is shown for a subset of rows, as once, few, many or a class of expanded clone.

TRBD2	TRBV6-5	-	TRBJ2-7	TGTGCCAGCAGTTATGCGGGAGCTCTCTCCTACGAGCAGTACTTC	CASSYAGALSYEQYF
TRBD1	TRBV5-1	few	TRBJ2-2	TGCGCCAGCAGCCCCGACAGGGAAGCGAACACCGGGGAGCTGTTTTTT	CASSPDREANTGELFF
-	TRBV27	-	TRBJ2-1	TGTGCCAGCAGTAGGGCGAGCTCCTACAATGAGCAGTTCTTC	CASSRASSYNEQFF
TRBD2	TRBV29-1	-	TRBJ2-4	TGCAGCGTTGAAGATCGAAGTAGCGGGGCCAAAAACATTCAGTACTTC	CSVEDRSSGAKNIQYF
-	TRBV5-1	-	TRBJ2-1	TGCGCCAGCAGCTTGAATAGGGCAGTGGGGCACAATGAGCAGTTCTTC	CASSLNRAVGHNEQFF
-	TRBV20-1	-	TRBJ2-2	TGCAGTGCTAGTGGGCAGATCAACACCGGGGAGCTGTTTTTT	CSASGQINTGELFF
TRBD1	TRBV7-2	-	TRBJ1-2	TGTGCCAGCAGCCAGGACAGGGGTTCCTATTATGGCTACACCTTC	CASSQDRGSYYGYTF
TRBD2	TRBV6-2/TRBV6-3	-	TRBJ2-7	TGTGCCAGCAGTTACGGGACTAGCGGGACGGTCGAGCAGTACTTC	CASSYGTSGTVEQYF
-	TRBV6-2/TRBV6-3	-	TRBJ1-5	TGTGCCAGCAGCTCACTGGGGAATCAGCCCCAGCATTTT	CASSSLGNQPQHF
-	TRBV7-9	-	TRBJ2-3	TGTGCCAGCAGCAACCCGACAGGGAGGGATACGCAGTATTTT	CASSNPTGRDTQYF
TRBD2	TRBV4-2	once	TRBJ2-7	TGTGCCAGCAGCCAAGGGAGCGGGACTAGCGACCCTGTGGACTACGAGCAGTACTTC	CASSQGSGTSDPVDYEQYF
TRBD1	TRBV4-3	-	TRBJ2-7	TGCGCCAGCAGCCAAGAGCCCCTCCGGGACAGGTCGTACGAGCAGTACTTC	CASSQEPLRDRSYEQYF
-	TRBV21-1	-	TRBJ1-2	TGTGCCAGCAGCAGAGAACAGGGGGACTATGGCTACACCTTC	CASSREQGDYGYTF
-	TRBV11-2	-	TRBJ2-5	TGTGCCAGCAGCTTAGGTCCAGGGGAGGTGGAGACCCAGTACTTC	CASSLGPGEVETQYF
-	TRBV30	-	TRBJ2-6	TGTGCCTGGAGTGTACTGGCCCGACCGAGAGCCAACGTCCTGACTTTC	CAWSVLARPRANVLTF
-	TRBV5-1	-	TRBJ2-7	TGCGCCAGCAGCTTGGTGACCAATACCGAGCAGTACTTC	CASSLVTNTEQYF
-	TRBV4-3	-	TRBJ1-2	TGCGCCAGCGCCGGCTGGGGGGAAAAGGGGAACTATGGCTACACCTTC	CASAGWGEKGNYGYTF
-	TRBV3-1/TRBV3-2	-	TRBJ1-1	TGTGCCAGCAGCATTTCACAGGGGAACACTGAAGCTTTCTTT	CASSISQGNTEAFF
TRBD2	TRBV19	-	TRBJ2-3	TGTGCCAGTAGAAACCACCTTCCGGGGGGGGTGATAGGCACAGATACGCAGTATTTT	CASRNHLPGGVIGTDTQYF
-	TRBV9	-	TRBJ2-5	TGTGCCAGCACCAACAGGGCGGGAGTAGGTGAGACCCAGTACTTC	CASTNRAGVGETQYF
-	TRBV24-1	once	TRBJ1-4	TGTGCCACCAGTGATTCCGTGGAGGGCGGAGGTGAAAAACTGTTTTTT	CATSDSVEGGGEKLFF
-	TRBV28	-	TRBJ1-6	TGTGCCAGCAGTTTTGGGTCACCCCTCCACTTT	CASSFGSPLHF
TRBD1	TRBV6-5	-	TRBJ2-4	TGTGCCTCCTCCTCCCCAGGGACAGGGAAAAACATTCAGTACTTC	CASSSPGTGKNIQYF
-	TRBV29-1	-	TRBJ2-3	TGCAGCGCGACATTGGGACCGGGCCCCACAGATACGCAGTATTTT	CSATLGPGPTDTQYF
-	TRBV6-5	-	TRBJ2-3	TGTGCCAGCAGCCGGGACTCCACAGATACGCAGTATTTT	CASSRDSTDTQYF
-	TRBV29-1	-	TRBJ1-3	TGCAGCGTTTCGACGGCGAGGGGAAACACCATATATTTT	CSVSTARGNTIYF
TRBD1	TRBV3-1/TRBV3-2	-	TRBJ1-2	TGTGCCAGCAGCCAAGAAGGGACAGGGGCTCGAGGCTACACCTTC	CASSQEGTGARGYTF
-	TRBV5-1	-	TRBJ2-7	TGCGCCAGCAGCTTGGGTACAGGCATCTACGAGCAGTACTTC	CASSLGTGIYEQYF
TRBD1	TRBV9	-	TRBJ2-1	TGTGCCAGCAGCCTAAGACAGGGGGCGGGTGAGCAGTTCTTC	CASSLRQGAGEQFF
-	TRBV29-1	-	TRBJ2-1	TGCAGCGTTGAAAAAGGGGGGAATGAGCAGTTCTTC	CSVEKGGNEQFF
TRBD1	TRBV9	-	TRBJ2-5	TGTGCCAGCAGCGTAGCCCCAGGGGGTCAGGAGACCCAGTACTTC	CASSVAPGGQETQYF
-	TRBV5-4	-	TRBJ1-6	TGTGCCAGCAGCGTGGTAGGGCAGGGGAGTTCACCCCTCCACTTT	CASSVVGQGSSPLHF
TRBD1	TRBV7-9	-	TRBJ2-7	TGTGCCAGCAGCTTAGTAGTGGGACAGTCGTTCGAGCAGTACTTC	CASSLVVGQSFEQYF
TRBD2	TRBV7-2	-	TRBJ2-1	TGTGCCAGCAGCTCCTCGACTAGCGGGGTATACAATGAGCAGTTCTTC	CASSSSTSGVYNEQFF
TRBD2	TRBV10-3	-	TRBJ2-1	TGTGCCATCAGTCCCATAGCGGGAGGGCCCAATGAGCAGTTCTTC	CAISPIAGGPNEQFF
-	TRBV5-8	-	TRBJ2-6	TGTGCCAGCAGCTTGCGCGGGGTCTCTGGGGCCAACGTCCTGACTTTC	CASSLRGVSGANVLTF
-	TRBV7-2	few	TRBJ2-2	TGTGCCAGCAATCCCGGGGGGCTGGGGGAGCTGTTTTTT	CASNPGGLGELFF
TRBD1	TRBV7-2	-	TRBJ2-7	TGTGCCAGCAGCTCAACGGGACAGAGCTCCTACGAGCAGTACTTC	CASSSTGQSSYEQYF
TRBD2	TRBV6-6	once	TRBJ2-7	TGTGCCAGCAGTCAGCTAGCGGGCTACGAGCAGTACTTC	CASSQLAGYEQYF
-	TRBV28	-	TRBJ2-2	TGTGCCAGCAGTTTCGTGGACACCGGGGAGCTGTTTTTT	CASSFVDTGELFF
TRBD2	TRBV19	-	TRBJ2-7	TGTGCCAGTAGTGGGGGACTAGCGGGGTCCTACGAGCAGTACTTC	CASSGGLAGSYEQYF
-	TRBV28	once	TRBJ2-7	TGTGCCAGCAGTTTTGTGGGAGCCCCGGGGGAGCAGTACTTC	CASSFVGAPGEQYF
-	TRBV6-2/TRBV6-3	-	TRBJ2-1	TGTGCCAGCAGCCCCGGGACCGAGCAGTTCTTC	CASSPGTEQFF
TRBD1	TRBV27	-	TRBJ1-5	TGTGCCAGCAGACCGACAGGGCCCCAAGCGCCCCAGCATTTT	CASRPTGPQAPQHF
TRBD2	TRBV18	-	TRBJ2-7	TGTGCCAGCTCACCACAGGGACTAGCGGGAGGAATCTACGAGCAGTACTTC	CASSPQGLAGGIYEQYF
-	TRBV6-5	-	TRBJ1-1	TGTGCCAGCAGATTCAAGTGGAGGCGGAACACTGAAGCTTTCTTT	CASRFKWRRNTEAFF
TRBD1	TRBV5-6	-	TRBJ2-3	TGTGCCAGCAGAAGACAGGGGGGCCCAGATACGCAGTATTTT	CASRRQGGPDTQYF
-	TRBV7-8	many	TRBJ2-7	TGTGCCAGCAGCTTGGGGGAGACAGGCTACGAGCAGTACTTC	CASSLGETGYEQYF
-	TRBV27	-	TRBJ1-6	TGTGCCAGCAGGAGGGGTTCCACGAATTCACCCCTCCACTTT	CASRRGSTNSPLHF
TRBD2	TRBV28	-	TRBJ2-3	TGTGCCAGCAGTGCACAACTAGCGGAAAGCACAGATACGCAGTATTTT	CASSAQLAESTDTQYF